This T cell receptor beta chain stems from a study of cytomegalovirus exposure and HLA in healthy donors. The PCR contained 60 Vbeta and 13 Jbeta primers. Repertoires were generated with immunoSEQ multiplex PCR, while TCRdb's copy carries only in-frame clones and drops some. The sample has some 120,000 clones, 80% seen once. This CDR3 spans 17 amino acids. J gave up 6 bases and V 5 bases, and 18 bases lay outside the gene matches. The V gene's germline CDR1 is SQVTM and CDR2 ANQGSEA. J is TRBJ2-7 and V is TRBV29-1; 11 bases line up with TRBD1. The sequence derives from a young man in good health and CMV-seronegative. What was sequenced was PBMCs. The CDR3 coding sequence is TGCAGCGTTCGCCGGGACAGGGGGGGCGGGAGGACTGGCGAGCAGTACTTC. Translating gives CSVRRDRGGGRTGEQYF.